Presented here are 19 T cell receptor beta chains from one specimen sequenced in a study of Graves' ophthalmopathy and Graves' hyperthyroidism. From RNA, the CDR3 regions of TCR beta chains were amplified and sequenced. An opening RT-PCR round employed HTBI primers and preceded a second-round multiplex PCR. TCRdb reanalysed the multiplex PCR reads using MiXCR and keeps one entry per CDR3 protein. The sample lists a few hundred thousand distinct CDR3 sequences, about 18% occurring once. The sequenced sample was peripheral blood. These receptors all come from an adult woman with stable Graves' hyperthyroidism.

This clonotype was recorded a few times. The V and J genes are TRBV18 and TRBJ2-5; 12 nucleotides align to TRBD2. The CDR3 spans 15 residues. V shed 5 bases and J 7 bases; nucleotides not matched to a gene: 8. Germline loops: CDR1 KGHSH, CDR2 LQKENI. The CDR3 DNA reads TGTGCCAGCTCAACGACTAGCGGGAGTGCGGGGACCCAGTACTTC. Translation gives CASSTTSGSAGTQYF.

This clonotype was detected many times. The rearrangement uses TRBV5-1 and TRBJ2-7; TRBD1 matches 7 bases. CDR1 SGHRS and CDR2 YFSETQ come from the germline V gene. The CDR3 has 14 residues. V lost 3 bases and J lost 0; bases outside the gene matches: 3. Here the CDR3 reads CASSSTGTSYEQYF. Written as DNA, the CDR3 is TGCGCCAGCAGCTCGACAGGGACCTCCTACGAGCAGTACTTC.

Ten or more counts support this clonotype. V usage is TRBV12-3 or TRBV12-4 and J usage is TRBJ2-5, with 10 bases fitting TRBD1. The ends lost 5 bases at V and 4 bases at J; junction bases unmatched: 7. The CDR3 length is 15 residues. In DNA, the CDR3 is TGTGCCAGCAGTACTTTGACAGGGGGCGGAGAGACCCAGTACTTC. Its translation: CASSTLTGGGETQYF.

The table lists this clonotype with many counts. This sequence joins TRBV6-2 or TRBV6-3 and TRBJ2-7; TRBD2 is a possible D gene (5 bases). V lost 2 bases to trimming and J lost 1 base, with 21 bases between them. The CDR3 has 18 residues. Germline-derived CDR1 and CDR2 are MNHEY and SVGEGT. The CDR3 is CASSYRSPPRGRSYEQYF. Here the CDR3 DNA reads TGTGCCAGCAGTTACCGCTCCCCCCCTCGCGGGCGATCCTACGAGCAGTACTTC.

This clonotype was observed many times. The chain joins TRBV28 to TRBJ1-1; D unresolved. The CDR3 sequence is 10 residues long. CDR1 is MDHEN and CDR2 is SYDVKM in the germline V gene. Deletions cut 5 bases from V and 3 bases from J, with 1 base between. CDR3 region: CASSHTEAFF. Written as DNA, the CDR3 is TGTGCCAGCAGTCACACTGAAGCTTTCTTT.

This clonotype was seen at least ten times. This sequence joins TRBV27 and TRBJ1-6, with 7 bases lining up with TRBD1. CDR3 size: 18 residues. Germline V gene data show CDR1 as MNHEY and CDR2 as SMNVEV (reference sequence). V lost 3 bases to trimming and J lost 0 bases; unmatched junction nucleotides: 8. The CDR3 here is CASSLGQPASSYNSPLHF. CDR3 coding DNA: TGTGCCAGCAGTTTGGGACAGCCCGCGAGCTCCTATAATTCACCCCTCCACTTT.

The chain couples TRBV5-1 to TRBJ2-5, with D unresolved. Between the trimmed V and J ends, which lost 4 bases and 2 bases, there was a span of 6 bases. CDR3 size: 12 residues. CDR1 and CDR2 from the germline V gene are SGHRS and YFSETQ. The chain's CDR3 is CASSENQETQYF. The DNA for the CDR3 is TGCGCCAGCAGCGAAAATCAAGAGACCCAGTACTTC.

This clonotype was detected ten times or more. The chain joins TRBV13 to TRBJ2-5, with a possible D match to TRBD2 (5 bases). The ends were cut back, 5 bases at V and 3 bases at J, with 13 bases in the middle. Germline CDR1 PRHDT, CDR2 FYEKMQ (reference sequence). This CDR3 spans 14 amino acids. The CDR3 DNA reads as TGTGCCAGCAGCCCCATTTCGGGAAAAGAGACCCAGTACTTC. This codes for CASSPISGKETQYF.

This clonotype was seen repeatedly, ten times or more. The chain joins TRBV14 to TRBJ1-6; a possible D gene is TRBD1 (5 bases). Germline assignment: CDR1 SGHDN and CDR2 FVKESK. There are 12 residues in the CDR3. Trimming pared 9 bases from V and 8 bases from J, leaving 11 bases between. This CDR3 is CASGAWDSPLHF. The CDR3 bases are TGTGCCAGTGGGGCATGGGATTCACCCCTCCACTTT.

This clonotype was found once. The chain employs TRBV5-1 and TRBJ1-2; D might be TRBD1 (5 bases). Germline lookup yields CDR1 SGHRS and CDR2 YFSETQ. This CDR3 has 13 residues. Trimming took 5 bases from V and 3 from J, leaving 11 bases between them. The CDR3 protein is CASRVGQDYGYTF. The CDR3, as DNA: TGCGCCAGCAGAGTGGGGCAAGACTATGGCTACACCTTC. Based on the CDR3 plus reference TRBV5-1 and TRBJ1-2, the full variable domain is KAGVTQTPRYLIKTRGQQVTLSCSPISGHRSVSWYQQTPGQGLQFLFEYFSETQRNKGNFPGRFSGRQFSNSRSEMNVSTLELGDSALYLCASRVGQDYGYTFGSGTRLTVV.

The table lists this clonotype with many counts. A much more abundant neighbour one base away suggests this may be a read error. The V and J genes are TRBV7-2 and TRBJ2-7, with D uncertain. CDR1 SGHTA and CDR2 FQGNSA come from the germline V gene. V lost 6 bases and J lost 3, with 6 bases in between. The CDR3 is made up of 11 amino acids. The CDR3 sequence is CASSWYYEQYF. The CDR3 nucleotides read TGTGCCAGCAGTTGGTACTACGAGCAGTACTTC.

In this sample, this clonotype turned up many times. The CDR3 spells CASSPRTGGGYGYTF. The CDR3 DNA reads TGTGCCAGCAGTCCCAGGACAGGCGGCGGCTATGGCTACACCTTC. The rearrangement uses TRBV27 and TRBJ1-2; TRBD1 agrees at 7 bases. Germline-derived CDR1 and CDR2 are MNHEY and SMNVEV (reference sequence). V lost 5 bases and J lost 4; bases outside the gene matches: 10. The CDR3 covers 15 residues.

This clonotype was picked up a small number of times. V and J are TRBV20-1 and TRBJ2-7; 13 nucleotides align to TRBD2. With 3 bases clipped from V and 3 bases from J, the junction kept 17 bases outside the gene matches. CDR1 is DFQATT, CDR2 SNEGSKA, per germline (reference sequence). There are 19 residues in the CDR3. The CDR3 nucleotides read TGCAGTGCTAGTCCCCGCGGGACTAGCGGGATAGGATTCAGCTACGAGCAGTACTTC. Encoded protein: CSASPRGTSGIGFSYEQYF.

This clonotype was detected ten times or more. The J gene is TRBJ2-2, the V gene TRBV12-3 or TRBV12-4; 14 bases agree with TRBD2. Trimming removed 2 bases from V and 2 bases from J; junction bases left unmatched: 7. The CDR3 spans 19 residues. This CDR3 is CASSLPTGLAGDNTGELFF. The CDR3 nucleotides are TGTGCCAGCAGTTTACCGACGGGACTAGCGGGAGATAACACCGGGGAGCTGTTTTTT.

This clonotype was counted ten times or more. This rearrangement joins TRBV6-1 to TRBJ1-5; a weak D match, TRBD1 (6 bases). CDR1 is MNHNS and CDR2 is SASEGT in the germline V gene. V lost 7 bases to trimming and J lost 3 bases, with 19 bases between them. The CDR3 loop spans 16 amino acids. DNA for the CDR3: TGTGCCAGCACCGACTGGGCAGGGGCCCCCAATCAGCCCCAGCATTTT. This translates into CASTDWAGAPNQPQHF.

V gene TRBV5-6 combines with J gene TRBJ2-7; TRBD2 might be the D (6 bases). Trimming shortened V by 2 bases and J by 2 bases, and 11 bases separated the two germline ends. CDR1 and CDR2 (germline): SGHDT, YYEEEE. The CDR3 spans 14 residues. The CDR3 DNA is TGTGCCAGCAGCTTCGGGACTCTCGCCTACGAGCAGTACTTC. Translation: CASSFGTLAYEQYF.

This clonotype was picked up many times. This chain links TRBV7-9 with TRBJ1-6; no definite D call. Germline V gene sequence: CDR1 SEHNR, CDR2 FQNEAQ (reference sequence). The V gene lost 4 bases and the J gene lost 15 bases, with 13 bases spanning the gap. The CDR3 extends over 12 amino acids. CDR3 nucleotides: TGTGCCAGCAGCTCCGACGGCCACAACCTCCACTTT. Encoded protein: CASSSDGHNLHF.

This clonotype was counted a few times. This may be a read error: a much more frequent sequence differs by one nucleotide. The chain uses TRBV4-1 and TRBJ1-1; the D is unclear. CDR1 is MGHRA, CDR2 YSYEKL, per germline. The CDR3 covers 14 residues. Deletions cut 0 bases from V and 4 bases from J, with 9 bases between. The CDR3 sequence is CASSQDAGSTEAFF. CDR3 bases: TGCGCCAGCAGCCAAGATGCGGGGAGCACTGAAGCTTTCTTT.

Remarks on this clonotype: Sequence at one end of the junction differs from germline and may be a read error. The V call is TRBV7-3, the J call TRBJ2-5; D not resolved. Germline CDR1 and CDR2: SGHTA and FQGTGA. The CDR3 covers 13 residues. The CDR3 nucleotides are TGTTCCAGCTGCCGCAGGTTTCAAGAGACCCAGTACTTC. Its protein product is CSSCRRFQETQYF. The variable domain in full, with the rest retrieved from reference TRBV7-3 and TRBJ2-5, is GAGVSQTPSNKVTEKGKYVELRCDPISGHTALYWYRQSLGQGPEFLIYFQGTGAADDSGLPNDRFFAVRPEGSVSTLKIQRTERGDSAVYLCSSCRRFQETQYFGPGTRLLVL.